The rows below give T cell receptor beta chains drawn from one sample of a study of T cell responses to AZD1222 COVID-19 vaccine. Clones were sequenced by immunoSEQ multiplex PCR, and TCRdb holds only the in-frame ones, with some missing. The profile shows about 73,000 clones, roughly 88% of them singletons. The sample was peripheral blood, taken on day 0 of AZD1222 vaccination. The receptors shown here come from an adult in good health. The CDR3 runs from the conserved cysteine through the conserved F or W. D genes are given only for firm matches. Only part of the rows carry a size: once, few, many, or a class if the clone is expanded.

d_call j_call clone_size v_call cdr3_nt cdr3_aa
. TRBJ1-5 . TRBV19 TGTGCCAGTAGTATCAGCTCCCGCCACAATCAGCCCCAGCATTTT CASSISSRHNQPQHF
TRBD2 TRBJ2-7 once TRBV2 TGTGCCAGCAGCGAACAAGAAAGGGAGCGGGGCTCCTACGAGCAGTACTTC CASSEQERERGSYEQYF
. TRBJ2-7 . TRBV7-9 TGTGCCAGCAGCCACAAGGGGGCCTACGAGCAGTACTTC CASSHKGAYEQYF
. TRBJ1-3 . TRBV11-2 TGTGCCAGCAGCTTAGGCTTCAGGGGTTCTGGAAACACCATATATTTT CASSLGFRGSGNTIYF
TRBD2 TRBJ2-5 . TRBV28 TGTGCCAGCAGTACTCTAGCGGGGGGGCTGGAGACCCAGTACTTC CASSTLAGGLETQYF
TRBD1 TRBJ1-4 . TRBV19 TGTGCCAGTAGTACCAACAGGGGTACTAATGAAAAACTGTTTTTT CASSTNRGTNEKLFF
TRBD1 TRBJ2-7 . TRBV7-8 TGTGCCAGCAGCCTGGGACAGGGCGCCTACGAGCAGTACTTC CASSLGQGAYEQYF
TRBD1 TRBJ2-7 . TRBV30 TGTGCCTGGCTCAGGGGGTACGTGGGCGAGCAGTACTTC CAWLRGYVGEQYF
TRBD2 TRBJ2-3 . TRBV5-1 TGCGCCAGCAGCCAGACTAGCGGGATCCCAGATACGCAGTATTTT CASSQTSGIPDTQYF
TRBD2 TRBJ2-4 . TRBV11-2 TGTGCCAGCACCATAGCGGGAGGCCAAAACATTCAGTACTTC CASTIAGGQNIQYF
TRBD2 TRBJ2-1 . TRBV7-9 TGTGCCAGCAGCTTAGGGACTAGCGGGAACAATGAGCAGTTCTTC CASSLGTSGNNEQFF
. TRBJ1-1 . TRBV5-5 TGTGCCAGCAGCTTTCAGGGAGGTACTGAAGCTTTCTTT CASSFQGGTEAFF
. TRBJ1-5 . TRBV7-8 TGTGCCAGCAGCCCGAGTGACAATCTGCCCCAGCATTTT CASSPSDNLPQHF
TRBD1 TRBJ1-4 once TRBV7-6 TGTGCCAGCAGCCGGAACAGGGGGCAGGGTAATGAAAAACTGTTTTTT CASSRNRGQGNEKLFF
. TRBJ2-7 . TRBV19 TGTGCCAGTAGTATCGTCCTGGGAACCTACGAGCAGTACTTC CASSIVLGTYEQYF
. TRBJ1-2 . TRBV2 TGTGCCAGCGTCGAGGGGACCTATGGCTACACCTTC CASVEGTYGYTF